These T cell receptor beta chains were read from a single sample in a study of blood T cells in healthy people across ages. TCRdb fed the 5' RACE reads into MiXCR, producing one record per CDR3 protein. The sample carries about 640,000 distinct CDR3 sequences, under 65% recorded once. Sequenced sample: blood. The receptors come from a man between 60 and 75 years old in good health. Both conserved end residues are part of each CDR3. The D gene is left open where the match is weak. Size is stated for part of the rows, as once, few or many counts, or as a class when the clone is expanded.

V gene	D gene	clone size	J gene	CDR3 protein	CDR3 DNA
TRBV3-1	NA	NA	TRBJ2-7	CASSQGPSEQYF	TGTGCCAGCAGCCAAGGTCCCTCCGAGCAGTACTTC
TRBV25-1	TRBD2	once	TRBJ2-5	CASSDSRGGRETQYF	TGTGCCAGCAGTGACTCGCGGGGGGGCCGAGAGACCCAGTACTTC
TRBV9	NA	NA	TRBJ2-6	CASSVAPDRPGANVLTF	TGTGCCAGCAGCGTAGCTCCGGACAGACCTGGGGCCAACGTCCTGACTTTC
TRBV7-7	NA	NA	TRBJ2-7	CASSPQEGYEQYF	TGTGCCAGCAGCCCCCAAGAGGGATACGAGCAGTACTTC
TRBV4-2	NA	NA	TRBJ2-7	CASSQLSGGPFSYEQYF	TGTGCCAGCAGCCAACTGTCGGGGGGCCCCTTCTCCTACGAGCAGTACTTC
TRBV4-1	TRBD1	NA	TRBJ1-2	CASSRGQGHNYGYTF	TGCGCCAGCAGCCGCGGACAGGGCCATAACTATGGCTACACCTTC
TRBV28	NA	many	TRBJ2-5	CASKSRARETQYF	TGTGCCTCAAAATCGAGGGCGCGGGAGACCCAGTACTTC
TRBV7-9	TRBD1	few	TRBJ1-2	CASRPQGDGYTF	TGTGCCAGCAGACCACAGGGGGATGGCTACACCTTC
TRBV3-1	NA	few	TRBJ2-7	CASSGRDSYEQYF	TGTGCCAGCAGCGGCCGGGACTCCTACGAGCAGTACTTC
TRBV12-3/TRBV12-4	TRBD1	NA	TRBJ2-5	CASSLGGQGREETQYF	TGTGCCAGCAGTTTAGGGGGACAGGGTAGGGAAGAGACCCAGTACTTC
TRBV21-1	NA	NA	TRBJ2-7	CASGKALQGGYEQYF	TGTGCCAGCGGCAAAGCGCTCCAGGGCGGGTACGAGCAGTACTTC
TRBV12-3/TRBV12-4	TRBD1	few	TRBJ1-2	CASSTDREGLGYTF	TGTGCCAGCAGTACTGACAGGGAAGGGCTTGGCTACACCTTC
TRBV20-1	NA	once	TRBJ2-1	CSAIRGGHSYNEQFF	TGCAGTGCTATAAGGGGGGGACATTCCTACAATGAGCAGTTCTTC
TRBV6-6	NA	NA	TRBJ2-7	CASSYPESSYEQYF	TGTGCCAGCAGTTATCCAGAGAGCTCCTACGAGCAGTACTTC
TRBV21-1	NA	NA	TRBJ2-1	CASSKGRGTPKDSYNEQFF	TGTGCCAGCAGCAAAGGGCGAGGGACACCGAAGGACTCCTACAATGAGCAGTTCTTC
TRBV4-2	TRBD2	NA	TRBJ2-3	CASSQSGGKTDTQYF	TGTGCCAGCAGCCAAAGCGGGGGGAAGACAGATACGCAGTATTTT
TRBV11-2	TRBD1	NA	TRBJ2-7	CASSIIRQGAGEQYF	TGTGCCAGCAGCATTATACGACAGGGGGCGGGCGAGCAGTACTTC
TRBV12-3/TRBV12-4	NA	few	TRBJ2-7	CASSFSGDYEQYF	TGTGCCAGCAGTTTTTCAGGGGACTACGAGCAGTACTTC
TRBV14	NA	few	TRBJ2-5	CASSHLRTVQETQYF	TGTGCCAGCAGCCACCTACGGACAGTCCAAGAGACCCAGTACTTC
TRBV5-1	NA	NA	TRBJ1-2	CAPRRGSLLNLDYGYTF	TGCGCCCCCAGACGGGGCAGTCTACTAAATCTCGACTATGGCTACACCTTC
TRBV27	TRBD2	NA	TRBJ2-3	CASSLISGGRADTQYF	TGTGCCAGCAGTTTAATTTCGGGGGGAAGGGCAGATACGCAGTATTTT
TRBV29-1	NA	NA	TRBJ2-5	CSVEGRLAETQYF	TGCAGCGTTGAAGGCAGGCTGGCGGAGACCCAGTACTTC
TRBV5-1	TRBD1	NA	TRBJ2-3	CANSRDSSLDTQYF	TGCGCCAACAGCCGGGACAGCTCATTGGATACGCAGTATTTT
TRBV7-2	NA	NA	TRBJ2-3	CASSLVGDVADTQYF	TGTGCCAGCAGCTTAGTGGGGGATGTGGCAGATACGCAGTATTTT
TRBV20-1	TRBD2	NA	TRBJ2-7	CSASGGANEQYF	TGCAGTGCTAGCGGGGGGGCGAACGAGCAGTACTTC
TRBV4-1	NA	NA	TRBJ2-5	CASSQVGSAETQYF	TGCGCCAGCAGCCAAGTGGGCAGTGCGGAGACCCAGTACTTC
TRBV20-1	TRBD1	NA	TRBJ1-1	CSAQQGQGNTEAFF	TGCAGTGCTCAACAGGGACAGGGTAACACTGAAGCTTTCTTT
TRBV20-1	NA	NA	TRBJ1-6	CSATGRGSSYNSPLHF	TGCAGTGCGACCGGACGGGGAAGCTCCTATAATTCACCCCTCCACTTT
TRBV20-1	NA	NA	TRBJ1-6	CSARDRREGNSPLHF	TGCAGTGCTAGAGATCGCCGGGAGGGGAATTCACCCCTCCACTTT
TRBV20-1	NA	few	TRBJ1-2	CSARWSGPNYGYTF	TGCAGTGCTAGATGGTCAGGGCCTAACTATGGCTACACCTTC
TRBV7-9	TRBD1	NA	TRBJ2-7	CATSVRGLDEQYF	TGTGCCACCTCTGTAAGGGGGCTCGACGAGCAGTACTTC